Here is one T cell receptor (beta chain) with its context. Its antigen is as yet unknown. These data are taken from a study of shared clonotypes between healthy human individuals. Notes on the study in general: What naive subsets generally showed was a larger estimated richness than memory subsets showed.

The table came from immunoSEQ multiplex PCR; TCRdb's copy has only in-frame clones and leaves some out. The sample records 950,000 to 1,100,000 clones, around 74% being singletons. From germline, CDR1 is SEHNR and CDR2 FQNEAQ (reference sequence). This CDR3 has 14 amino acids. J was trimmed by 5 bases and V by 2 bases; bases with no gene match: 4. Material for sequencing was memory CD4+ T cells sorted from blood. Subset of the sample: CD45RA-negative fraction. The clonotype originates from a man between 18 and 35 years old in good health. The chain is built from TRBV7-9 and TRBJ2-5; 8 nucleotides line up with TRBD1. DNA of the CDR3: TGTGCCAGCAGCTTATCAGGGGGCGCCGAGACCCAGTACTTC. Translated, it gives CASSLSGGAETQYF.